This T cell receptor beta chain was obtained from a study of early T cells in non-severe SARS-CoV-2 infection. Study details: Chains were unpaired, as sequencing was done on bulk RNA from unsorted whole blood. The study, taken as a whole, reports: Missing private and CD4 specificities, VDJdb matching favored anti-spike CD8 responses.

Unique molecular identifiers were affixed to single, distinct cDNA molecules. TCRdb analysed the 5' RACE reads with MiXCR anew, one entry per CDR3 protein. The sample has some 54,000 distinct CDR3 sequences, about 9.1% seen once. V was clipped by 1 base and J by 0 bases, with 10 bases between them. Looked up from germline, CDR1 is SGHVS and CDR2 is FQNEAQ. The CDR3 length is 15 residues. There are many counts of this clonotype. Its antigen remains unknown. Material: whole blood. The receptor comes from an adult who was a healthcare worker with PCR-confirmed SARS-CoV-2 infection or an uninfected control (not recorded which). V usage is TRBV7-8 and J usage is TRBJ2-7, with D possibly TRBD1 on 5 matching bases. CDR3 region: CASSLVVGASYEQYF. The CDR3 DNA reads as TGTGCCAGCAGCTTAGTCGTAGGGGCCTCCTACGAGCAGTACTTC.